The 20 T cell receptor beta chains below come from one sample, sequenced in a study of Tregs in tolerant kidney transplant recipients. Sequencing used immunoSEQ multiplex PCR; TCRdb keeps in-frame clones, though not all of them. The table has fewer than 20,000 clones, roughly 82% seen once; the top ten hold roughly 2.7%. The sample taken for sequencing was Tregs from blood. All receptors come from a human donor in good health.

This chain links TRBV4-3 with TRBJ2-7, with 10 bases fitting TRBD2. CDR1 and CDR2 from the germline V gene are LGHNA and YSLEER. The CDR3 is 17 residues long. Losses at the gene ends were 0 bases for V and 5 bases for J; bases not matched to a gene: 10. CDR3 nucleotide sequence: TGCGCCAGCAGCCAAGACAAGGCTAGCGGGAGTATCAACGAGCAGTACTTC. It translates to CASSQDKASGSINEQYF.

Only one count was recorded for this clone. The chain combines TRBV5-1 with TRBJ1-1, with no clear D. Trimming removed 0 bases from V and 0 bases from J, with 12 bases in between. The CDR3 contains 16 residues. The germline V gene has CDR1 SGHRS and CDR2 YFSETQ. As DNA, the CDR3 is TGCGCCAGCAGCTTGGTCCCCCCGCCTGTGAACACTGAAGCTTTCTTT. This translates into CASSLVPPPVNTEAFF.

In its sample, this clone was seen a few times. The rearrangement links TRBV14 to TRBJ1-6; D is uncertain. This CDR3 is 14 amino acids long. Germline V gene sequence: CDR1 SGHDN, CDR2 FVKESK. V was pared by 11 bases and J by 0 bases, with 11 bases between. The CDR3 region has the DNA TGTGCCTCGCGGGGTGGCTCCTATAATTCACCCCTCCACTTT. Its protein is CASRGGSYNSPLHF.

The J gene is TRBJ2-3, the V gene TRBV5-1; 7 nucleotides line up with TRBD2. J was trimmed by 2 bases and V by 3 bases; bases with no gene match: 6. This CDR3 is built from 15 residues. Per the germline V gene, CDR1 is SGHRS and CDR2 is YFSETQ. CDR3 region: CASSSLALNTDTQYF. The CDR3 DNA reads TGCGCCAGCAGCTCACTAGCGTTAAACACAGATACGCAGTATTTT.

This chain joins TRBV2 and TRBJ2-2, with TRBD2 matching 9 bases. CDR3 length: 13 amino acids. With 6 bases clipped from V and 5 bases from J, the junction kept 1 base outside the gene matches. Germline loops: CDR1 SNHLY, CDR2 FYNNEI. The CDR3 DNA sequence: TGTGCCAGCAGACTAGCGGGTACCGGGGAGCTGTTTTTT. Its translation is CASRLAGTGELFF. The entire variable domain, with the rest obtained from reference TRBV2 and TRBJ2-2, is as follows: EPEVTQTPSHQVTQMGQEVILRCVPISNHLYFYWYRQILGQKVEFLVSFYNNEISEKSEIFDDQFSVERPDGSNFTLKIRSTKLEDSAMYFCASRLAGTGELFFGEGSRLTVL.

This clone was detected only a few times. The chain carries TRBV4-2 and TRBJ2-6, with D perhaps TRBD1 (6 bases). Deletions cut 4 bases from V and 4 bases from J, with 17 bases between. Per germline, CDR1 LGHNA and CDR2 YNFKEQ. The CDR3 length is 17 residues. The CDR3 DNA reads as TGTGCCAGCAGCCCTAGGGCAGGGGCAGGAGGGGCCAACGTCCTGACTTTC. This codes for CASSPRAGAGGANVLTF.

The V gene is TRBV18, the J gene TRBJ1-1; no clear D gene. Germline values: CDR1 KGHSH, CDR2 LQKENI. CDR3 length: 14 residues. V dropped 2 bases and J dropped 6 bases, with 13 bases sitting between them. CDR3 loop: CASSPGLARAEAFF. The CDR3 DNA reads TGTGCCAGCTCACCAGGTCTTGCTAGGGCTGAAGCTTTCTTT.

The V gene is TRBV5-1, the J gene TRBJ2-2; possible D gene TRBD1, 5 bases. The CDR3 is 16 residues long. Germline CDR1 SGHRS, CDR2 YFSETQ. Trimming removed 6 bases at V and 3 bases at J, with 18 bases between. The CDR3: CASKGPQGRDTGELFF. The DNA for the CDR3 is TGCGCCAGCAAAGGGCCGCAGGGAAGGGACACCGGGGAGCTGTTTTTT. Combining the CDR3 with reference TRBV5-1 and TRBJ2-2 gives the whole variable domain KAGVTQTPRYLIKTRGQQVTLSCSPISGHRSVSWYQQTPGQGLQFLFEYFSETQRNKGNFPGRFSGRQFSNSRSEMNVSTLELGDSALYLCASKGPQGRDTGELFFGEGSRLTVL.

This chain joins TRBV27 and TRBJ2-6; the match to TRBD1 covers 10 bases. Germline CDR1 reads MNHEY; CDR2 reads SMNVEV (reference sequence). V shed 7 bases and J 3 bases; nucleotides not matched to a gene: 6. This CDR3 contains 16 residues. This chain's CDR3 is CASTWTGGLGANVLTF. The CDR3 DNA follows: TGTGCCAGCACTTGGACAGGGGGTCTTGGGGCCAACGTCCTGACTTTC. The entire variable domain, with the rest obtained from reference TRBV27 and TRBJ2-6, is as follows: EAQVTQNPRYLITVTGKKLTVTCSQNMNHEYMSWYRQDPGLGLRQIYYSMNVEVTDKGDVPEGYKVSRKEKRNFPLILESPSPNQTSLYFCASTWTGGLGANVLTFGAGSRLTVL.

This clone was seen just once. The DNA for the CDR3 is TGTGCCAGCAGCTATAGGACAGGGGTGGCATCTGAAGCTTTCTTT. This gives the protein CASSYRTGVASEAFF. V and J are TRBV2 and TRBJ1-1; 9 positions match TRBD1. The V gene end was trimmed by 6 bases and the J gene end by 6 bases; junction bases not matched to a gene: 11. Germline lookup yields CDR1 SNHLY and CDR2 FYNNEI. This CDR3 contains 15 residues.

The DNA for the CDR3 is TGTGCCAGCAGTGAACAGGGGCCCACTGAAGCTTTCTTT. This encodes CASSEQGPTEAFF. The chain couples TRBV2 to TRBJ1-1, with D possibly matching TRBD1 (6 bases). CDR1 is SNHLY and CDR2 is FYNNEI in the germline V gene. V lost 2 bases, J lost 4 bases, and 8 bases lay in between. The CDR3 contains 13 residues.

The V gene is TRBV29-1, the J gene TRBJ2-7, with 8 bases matching TRBD2. This CDR3 region has 15 residues. From germline, CDR1 is SQVTM and CDR2 ANQGSEA. Trimming cost V 5 bases and J 4 bases; bases outside gene matches: 13. The CDR3 DNA reads TGCAGCGTTCCTAGCGGGCCCCCGGGGGGGTACGAGCAGTACTTC. Translated: CSVPSGPPGGYEQYF.

The chain uses TRBV6-6 and TRBJ2-5; TRBD1 is a possible D gene (5 bases). This CDR3 spans 15 amino acids. Germline CDR1 reads MNHNY; CDR2 reads SVGAGI (reference sequence). V shed 0 bases and J shed 4 bases, with 12 bases lying between them. As DNA, the CDR3 is TGTGCCAGCAGTTACTCAGGAGTCCAGGGAGAGACCCAGTACTTC. It is translated as CASSYSGVQGETQYF.

This chain joins TRBV5-1 and TRBJ2-3, with TRBD2 identical over 13 bases. This CDR3 has 17 residues. From germline, CDR1 is SGHRS and CDR2 YFSETQ. V was pared by 0 bases and J by 4 bases, with 5 bases of the junction left unmatched. This CDR3 is CASSLGLAGGSADTQYF. As DNA, the CDR3 is TGCGCCAGCAGCTTGGGACTAGCGGGGGGTAGCGCAGATACGCAGTATTTT.

This chain joins TRBV6-5 and TRBJ1-2, with TRBD1 as a possible D gene (5 bases). Germline-derived CDR1 and CDR2 are MNHEY and SVGAGI. The CDR3 extends over 12 amino acids. The V and J ends lost 1 base and 8 bases respectively, with 8 bases between them. In nucleotides, the CDR3 is TGTGCCAGCAGTTACTGGCAGGGCGGCTACACCTTC. Amino acids: CASSYWQGGYTF.

V and J are TRBV5-8 and TRBJ2-1, with D uncertain. This CDR3 region has 13 residues. Trimming cost V 1 base and J 3 bases, with 5 bases left between them. The germline V gene has CDR1 SGHTS and CDR2 YDEGEE. The CDR3 bases are TGTGCCAGCAGCTTGATAGGCTACAATGAGCAGTTCTTC. This gives the protein CASSLIGYNEQFF.

The CDR3 nucleotides are TGCGCCAGCAGCTTGGTGGGCGGGGGAAGTGAGCAGTTCTTC. This codes for CASSLVGGGSEQFF. The rearrangement uses TRBV5-1 and TRBJ2-1; 7 bases match TRBD2. The CDR3 is 14 residues long. Trimming removed 0 bases from V and 9 bases from J; junction bases left unmatched: 6. Germline V gene lookup returns CDR1 SGHRS and CDR2 YFSETQ.

The rearrangement links TRBV2 to TRBJ2-5, with 7 bases identical to TRBD2. The V segment lost 7 bases and the J segment 5 bases; nucleotides outside the gene matches: 10. Germline V lookup: CDR1 SNHLY, CDR2 FYNNEI. This CDR3 region has 14 residues. CDR3 in amino acids: CASKWGGVMETQYF. CDR3 in DNA: TGTGCCAGCAAATGGGGGGGGGTCATGGAGACCCAGTACTTC.

This clone was detected once. V gene TRBV6-1 combines with J gene TRBJ2-2; 12 positions agree with TRBD2. The CDR3 extends over 17 amino acids. CDR1 is MNHNS and CDR2 is SASEGT in the germline V gene. V shed 2 bases and J 5 bases; nucleotides not matched to a gene: 6. CDR3 nucleotides: TGTGCCAGCAGTGAACTAGCGGGAGGGGGAGGAACCGGGGAGCTGTTTTTT. It translates to CASSELAGGGGTGELFF.

This chain connects TRBV7-9 to TRBJ2-5; D is possibly TRBD2 (6 bases). V gave up 3 bases and J gave up 5 bases, with 10 bases separating them. This CDR3 is built from 13 residues. Germline loops: CDR1 SEHNR, CDR2 FQNEAQ (reference sequence). The CDR3 protein is CASSFGGGETQYF. Here the CDR3 DNA reads TGTGCCAGCAGCTTCGGGGGTGGGGAGACCCAGTACTTC.